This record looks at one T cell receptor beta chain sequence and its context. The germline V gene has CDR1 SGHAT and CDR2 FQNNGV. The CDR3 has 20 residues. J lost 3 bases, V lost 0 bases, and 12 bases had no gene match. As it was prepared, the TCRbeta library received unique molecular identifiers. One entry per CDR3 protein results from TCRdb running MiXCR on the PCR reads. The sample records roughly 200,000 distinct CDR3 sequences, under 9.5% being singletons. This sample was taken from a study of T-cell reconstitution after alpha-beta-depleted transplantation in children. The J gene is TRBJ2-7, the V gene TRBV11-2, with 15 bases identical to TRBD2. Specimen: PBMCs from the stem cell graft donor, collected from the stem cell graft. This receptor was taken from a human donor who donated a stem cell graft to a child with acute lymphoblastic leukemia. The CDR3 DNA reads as TGTGCCAGCAGCTTAGATATCGGGTTGGGACTAGCGGGGGGCATCTACGAGCAGTACTTC. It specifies CASSLDIGLGLAGGIYEQYF.